This TCR beta chain stems from a study of T cells in Graves' hyperthyroidism and ophthalmopathy (dated by TCRdb to between 2017 and 2020). Regarding the study in general: Peripheral blood samples were taken at initial diagnosis, before any treatment was given. Following sampling, methimazole starting at 30 mg daily was given to hyperthyroidism patients, and high-dose intravenous methylprednisolone was given to ophthalmopathy patients. An independent validation cohort of 18 to 20 hyperthyroidism patients and roughly 16 patients who later progressed to ophthalmopathy tested prospective prediction of ophthalmopathy. TCR V-J signatures able to tell the groups apart were searched for in a discovery cohort of 90 to 100 patients, of whom 43 had Graves' ophthalmopathy and 57 had stable Graves' hyperthyroidism. According to the paper, TCR Vbeta CDR3 sequencing was carried out on approximately 140 peripheral blood samples, which came from approximately 43 ophthalmopathy, 75 or so hyperthyroidism and about 17 progressor patients. The study also compared thyroid tissue and blood T-cell repertoires from about six Graves' hyperthyroidism patients. For training and testing, the 100 patients in the discovery cohort were randomly divided in a 7:3 ratio.

This clonotype showed up just once. No cognate antigen has been identified for it. It has no much larger one-base neighbor in the sample; base qualities were not kept. One read alone is a weak basis. Broader findings and caveats from the paper: During validation, the model predicted progression to ophthalmopathy a median of around 6 months ahead of onset, with almost 71% sensitivity and more than 72% specificity. A model built on a 13 V-J signature distinguished ophthalmopathy from stable hyperthyroidism, reaching about 88% sensitivity and 81.08% specificity in cross-validation and 80%/75% in testing. Sample size was not statistically predetermined, and blinding of investigators to group allocation was not performed. Most expanded thyroid clonotypes (frequency above 0.001) were also detected in blood, suggesting blood repertoires may reflect thyroid immune responses.

The TCR beta CDR3 regions were amplified from RNA transcripts. The TCR CDR3 was subjected to a first round of RT-PCR using the HTBI primer set and the Qiagen OneStep RT-PCR kit. Libraries were constructed in a second round of multiplex PCR, after which size selection and purification were performed. Libraries were sequenced paired-end with 100 bp reads on an Illumina HiSeq2000. From the authors' description of their analysis: SOAPnuke was used to process the raw data, with reads discarded if the reads contained adapters or uncalled bases, had a mean Phred below 15, or lacked an exact constant-primer or identifier match. High-quality paired reads were merged with COPE v1.2.5, and unique nucleotide sequences were defined as clonotypes. MiTCR v1.1 was used to align the clonotypes against IMGT TRBV, TRBD and TRBJ reference segments. Only V-J combinations with frequency above 0.0001, covering 99.2% of repertoires, were analysed. A TCS score was defined as the ratio of F50 (clonal expansion) to E x V (chaos), with BLOSUM62-based TCRdist applied between CDR3 peptides within each V-J. Welch's t-statistics and random forest reduced some 510 V-J features to 10 to 15, which were used in a naive Bayes classifier (R e1071). TCRdb reprocessed the public reads (quality trimming at Q25 with fastp, clone calling with MiXCR) and kept in-frame beta chains. Duplicate CDR3 protein sequences are folded into a single record with the most common DNA and genes. None of the V and J calls come from the authors' own analysis; TCRdb made them. Counted in this sample were some 600,000 distinct CDR3 sequences; about 14% of them appeared once. Roughly 5.7% of the sample lies in the top ten.

Hyperthyroidism patients were newly diagnosed, had a disease duration of under 2 months, and were aged 18 to 65 years. Exclusion was applied to patients with uncontrolled infections, other autoimmune diseases, pregnancy or lactation. Clinical symptoms, serum thyroxine and TRAb, thyroid ultrasound, and orbital computed tomography formed the basis for the diagnoses. Blood from progressor patients was collected at the time of first diagnosis with hyperthyroidism, before any ophthalmopathy symptoms had appeared. Ficoll-Paque density gradient centrifugation was used to isolate PBMCs from approximately 10 ml of fresh peripheral blood. Patients classed as progressors first received a Graves' hyperthyroidism diagnosis and then went on to develop ophthalmopathy during follow-up. Total RNA was extracted using Trizol reagent, and RNA quality was assessed on an Agilent 2100 Bioanalyzer. Sequences MNHEY (CDR1) and SMNVEV (CDR2) are obtained from the germline V gene (reference sequence). The CDR3 covers 13 residues, taking in both the cysteine and the phenylalanine. Solely the CDR3 DNA is kept, with 39 bases framed from the first base. The trim is 0 bases for V and 8 bases for J, with a gap of 10 bases between the germline ends.

This sequence originates from a woman between 25 and 40 years old with Graves' hyperthyroidism that later progressed to Graves' ophthalmopathy. The chain joins TRBV27 to TRBJ1-2, with the D segment identity uncertain. Sample: blood. The CDR3 protein: CASSLSRARGYTF. The DNA reads TGTGCCAGCAGTTTATCTCGGGCACGAGGCTACACCTTC.